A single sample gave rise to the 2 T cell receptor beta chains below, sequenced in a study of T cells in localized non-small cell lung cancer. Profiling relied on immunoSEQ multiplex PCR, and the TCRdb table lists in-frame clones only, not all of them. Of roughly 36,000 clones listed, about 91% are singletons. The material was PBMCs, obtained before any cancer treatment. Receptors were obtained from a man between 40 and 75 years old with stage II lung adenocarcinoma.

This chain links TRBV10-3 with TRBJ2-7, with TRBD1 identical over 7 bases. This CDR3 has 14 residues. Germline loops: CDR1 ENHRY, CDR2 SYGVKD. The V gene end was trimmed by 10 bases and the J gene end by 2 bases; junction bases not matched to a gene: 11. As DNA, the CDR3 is TGTGCCACCACCACGACAGGGAACCCCTACGAGCAGTACTTC. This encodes CATTTTGNPYEQYF.

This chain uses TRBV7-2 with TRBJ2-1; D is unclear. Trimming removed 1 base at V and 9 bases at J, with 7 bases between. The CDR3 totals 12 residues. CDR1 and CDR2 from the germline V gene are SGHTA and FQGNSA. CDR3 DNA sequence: TGTGCCAGCAGCTTAGTTTCGTTTGAGCAGTTCTTC. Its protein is CASSLVSFEQFF.